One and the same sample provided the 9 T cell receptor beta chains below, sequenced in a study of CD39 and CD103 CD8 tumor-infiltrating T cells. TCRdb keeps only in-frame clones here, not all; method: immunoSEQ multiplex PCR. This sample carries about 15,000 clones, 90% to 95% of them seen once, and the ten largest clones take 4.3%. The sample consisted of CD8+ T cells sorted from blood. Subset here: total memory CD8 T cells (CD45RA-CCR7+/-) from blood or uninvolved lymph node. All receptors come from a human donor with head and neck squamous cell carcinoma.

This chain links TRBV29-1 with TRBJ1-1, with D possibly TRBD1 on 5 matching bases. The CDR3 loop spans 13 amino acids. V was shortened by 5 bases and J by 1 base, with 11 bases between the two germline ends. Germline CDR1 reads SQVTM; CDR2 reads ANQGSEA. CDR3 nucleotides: TGCAGCGTTTTTACTGGGGCGAACACTGAAGCTTTCTTT. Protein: CSVFTGANTEAFF.

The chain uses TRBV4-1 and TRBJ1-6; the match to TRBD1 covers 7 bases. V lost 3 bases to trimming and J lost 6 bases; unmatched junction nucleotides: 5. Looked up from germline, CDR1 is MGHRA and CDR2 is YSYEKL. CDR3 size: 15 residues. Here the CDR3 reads CASSQYRGLNSPLHF. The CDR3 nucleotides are TGCGCCAGCAGCCAGTACAGGGGACTTAATTCACCCCTCCACTTT.

CDR3 sequence reads: CASSRLVPGQEVSSPLHF. CDR3 in DNA: TGCGCCAGCAGCCGCCTCGTCCCGGGACAGGAAGTGAGTTCACCCCTCCACTTT. This chain connects TRBV4-1 to TRBJ1-6; 8 bases fit TRBD1. CDR3 length equals 18 residues. Trimming removed 4 bases from V and 9 bases from J; junction bases left unmatched: 17. Germline-derived CDR1 and CDR2 are MGHRA and YSYEKL.

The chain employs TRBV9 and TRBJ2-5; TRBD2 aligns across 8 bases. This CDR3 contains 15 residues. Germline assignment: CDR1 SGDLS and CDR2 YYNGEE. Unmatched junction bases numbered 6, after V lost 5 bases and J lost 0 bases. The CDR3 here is CASSRSGADQETQYF. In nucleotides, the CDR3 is TGTGCCAGCAGTCGTAGCGGGGCCGACCAAGAGACCCAGTACTTC. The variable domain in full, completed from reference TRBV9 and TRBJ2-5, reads DSGVTQTPKHLITATGQRVTLRCSPRSGDLSVYWYQQSLDQGLQFLIQYYNGEERAKGNILERFSAQQFPDLHSELNLSSLELGDSALYFCASSRSGADQETQYFGPGTRLLVL.

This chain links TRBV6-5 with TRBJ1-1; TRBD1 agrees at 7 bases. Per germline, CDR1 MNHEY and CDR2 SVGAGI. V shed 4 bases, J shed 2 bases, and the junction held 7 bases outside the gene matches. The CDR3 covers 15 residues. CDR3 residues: CASSFHRDSNTEAFF. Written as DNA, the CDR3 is TGTGCCAGCAGTTTCCACCGGGACAGCAACACTGAAGCTTTCTTT.

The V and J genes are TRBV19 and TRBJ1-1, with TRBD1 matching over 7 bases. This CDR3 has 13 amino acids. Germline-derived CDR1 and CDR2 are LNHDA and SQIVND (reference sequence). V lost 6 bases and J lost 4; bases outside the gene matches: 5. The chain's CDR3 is CASREGAATEAFF. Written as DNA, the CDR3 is TGTGCCAGTAGGGAGGGGGCGGCCACTGAAGCTTTCTTT. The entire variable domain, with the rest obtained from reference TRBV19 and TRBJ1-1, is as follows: DGGITQSPKYLFRKEGQNVTLSCEQNLNHDAMYWYRQDPGQGLRLIYYSQIVNDFQKGDIAEGYSVSREKKESFPLTVTSAQKNPTAFYLCASREGAATEAFFGQGTRLTVV.

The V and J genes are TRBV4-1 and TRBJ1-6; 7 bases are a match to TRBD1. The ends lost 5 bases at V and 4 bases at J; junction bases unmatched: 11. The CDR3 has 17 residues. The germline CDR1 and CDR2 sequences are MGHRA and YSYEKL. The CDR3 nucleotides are TGCGCCAGCAGCTCGTTGACAGGGAATAATTATAATTCACCCCTCCACTTT. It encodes CASSSLTGNNYNSPLHF.

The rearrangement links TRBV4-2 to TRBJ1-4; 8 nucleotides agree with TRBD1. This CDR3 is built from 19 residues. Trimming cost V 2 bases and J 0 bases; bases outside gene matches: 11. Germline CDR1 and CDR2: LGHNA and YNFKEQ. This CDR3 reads CASSQLPGQGLATNEKLFF. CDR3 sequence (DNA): TGTGCCAGCAGCCAACTCCCCGGACAGGGACTTGCAACTAATGAAAAACTGTTTTTT.

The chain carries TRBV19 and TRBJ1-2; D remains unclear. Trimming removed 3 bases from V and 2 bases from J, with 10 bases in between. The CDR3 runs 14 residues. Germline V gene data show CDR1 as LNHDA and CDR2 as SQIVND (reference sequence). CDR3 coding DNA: TGTGCCAGTAGTATCGGGGAACAGAACTATGGCTACACCTTC. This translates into CASSIGEQNYGYTF. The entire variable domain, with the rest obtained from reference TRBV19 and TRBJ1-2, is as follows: DGGITQSPKYLFRKEGQNVTLSCEQNLNHDAMYWYRQDPGQGLRLIYYSQIVNDFQKGDIAEGYSVSREKKESFPLTVTSAQKNPTAFYLCASSIGEQNYGYTFGSGTRLTVV.